Each of the 31 T cell receptor beta chains below was sequenced from the same sample in a study of blood T cell repertoires in COVID-19. Profiling relied on immunoSEQ multiplex PCR, and the TCRdb table lists in-frame clones only, not all of them. The table records a few hundred thousand clones, 85% of them present only once. Sequenced: peripheral blood. The receptor source for this set is a human donor in a cohort sampled during active COVID-19.

The chain employs TRBV7-8 and TRBJ1-1; D remains ambiguous. CDR3 length: 15 amino acids. Trimming took 1 base from V and 2 from J, leaving 11 bases between them. Germline V gene data show CDR1 as SGHVS and CDR2 as FQNEAQ. The CDR3 sequence: CASSLVTPVNTEAFF. The DNA for the CDR3 is TGTGCCAGCAGCTTAGTAACTCCGGTTAACACTGAAGCTTTCTTT.

The J gene is TRBJ1-6, the V gene TRBV7-9; the D gene is possibly TRBD1 (6 bases). CDR1 SEHNR and CDR2 FQNEAQ come from the germline V gene (reference sequence). The CDR3 contains 17 residues. V lost 6 bases and J 4 bases, leaving 19 bases between the germline ends. CDR3 in amino acids: CASSNPHGQSYNSPLHF. In DNA form, the CDR3 reads TGTGCCAGCAGTAACCCTCACGGACAGAGTTATAATTCACCCCTCCACTTT.

J is TRBJ1-2 and V is TRBV21-1; TRBD1, the table's D call, lacks a check against the DNA. TRBV21-1 is a pseudogene locus. This CDR3 has 13 residues. The CDR3 nucleotides read TGTGCCAGGGGACAGGGGGTGACCTATGGCTACACCTTC. Translated, it gives CARGQGVTYGYTF.

The chain carries TRBV10-2 and TRBJ2-7; maybe TRBD2 (6 bases). Germline assignment: CDR1 WSHSY and CDR2 SAAADI. With 5 bases removed from V and 3 bases from J, the gap between germline ends came to 11 bases. CDR3 length: 13 residues. The DNA of the CDR3 is TGCGCCAGCAGTAGCACTAGCAGCTACGAGCAGTACTTC. It specifies CASSSTSSYEQYF.

This clone was found once. The rearrangement joins TRBV5-1 to TRBJ1-3; no clear D. V was cut by 0 bases and J by 5 bases, with 18 bases left in between. This CDR3 has 17 residues. Germline V gene sequence: CDR1 SGHRS, CDR2 YFSETQ. The CDR3: CASSLGVRRTLRNTIYF. The CDR3 region has the DNA TGCGCCAGCAGCTTGGGGGTAAGGAGAACTTTGCGAAACACCATATATTTT.

V usage is TRBV7-8 and J usage is TRBJ2-3; no clear D gene. The CDR3 covers 17 residues. Germline values: CDR1 SGHVS, CDR2 FQNEAQ. Trimming cost V 0 bases and J 0 bases, with 13 bases left between them. The CDR3 is CASSLAYLETSTDTQYF. Written as DNA, the CDR3 is TGTGCCAGCAGCTTAGCCTACCTAGAAACTAGCACAGATACGCAGTATTTT.

A word on this clone: The sample carries other DNA sequences with the same CDR3. The chain uses TRBV6-5 and TRBJ2-7; 10 bases agree with TRBD1. Germline CDR1 reads MNHEY; CDR2 reads SVGAGI. V lost 3 bases, J lost 3 bases, and 5 bases stayed unmatched. The CDR3 has 15 residues. The CDR3 loop is CASSYSGTGVYEQYF. The CDR3 region has the DNA TGTGCCAGCAGTTATTCCGGGACAGGGGTCTACGAGCAGTACTTC.

This chain joins TRBV24-1 and TRBJ1-1; TRBD1 matches at 7 bases. This CDR3 has 14 amino acids. Germline assignment: CDR1 KGHDR and CDR2 SFDVKD. The V gene end was trimmed by 4 bases and the J gene end by 8 bases; junction bases not matched to a gene: 9. CDR3 amino acids: CATSELLQGIEAFF. The DNA for the CDR3 is TGTGCCACCAGTGAACTATTACAGGGGATAGAAGCTTTCTTT.

The gene calls are TRBV27 and TRBJ2-3; TRBD2 agrees at 8 bases. The V and J ends lost 0 bases and 2 bases, in that order; junction bases with no gene match: 10. The CDR3 is 18 residues long. Germline CDR1 and CDR2: MNHEY and SMNVEV (reference sequence). In DNA, the CDR3 is TGTGCCAGCAGTTTATCGATTACTAGCGGATTCACCACAGATACGCAGTATTTT. Its protein product is CASSLSITSGFTTDTQYF.

The chain couples TRBV29-1 to TRBJ2-2; TRBD1 matches at 7 bases. V was clipped by 3 bases and J by 5 bases; unmatched bases: 9. This CDR3 is built from 15 residues. Looked up from germline, CDR1 is SQVTM and CDR2 is ANQGSEA. CDR3 protein: CSVERSRGRTGELFF. The CDR3 DNA follows: TGCAGCGTTGAGAGGAGTAGGGGGCGGACCGGGGAGCTGTTTTTT.

This clone was observed a single time. The chain has TRBV24-1 and TRBJ2-3; a possible D gene is TRBD2 (6 bases). Germline V lookup: CDR1 KGHDR, CDR2 SFDVKD. This CDR3 is built from 16 residues. Trimming took off 2 bases at V and 0 bases at J, with 11 bases between the two ends. The CDR3 DNA sequence: TGTGCCACCAGTGATTCCCTGGGGGGAAGCACAGATACGCAGTATTTT. Its protein is CATSDSLGGSTDTQYF.

The chain links TRBV7-9 to TRBJ2-7, with 9 nucleotides matching TRBD1. The CDR3 loop spans 15 amino acids. Germline V gene lookup returns CDR1 SEHNR and CDR2 FQNEAQ (reference sequence). The V segment lost 3 bases and the J segment 4 bases; nucleotides outside the gene matches: 7. The CDR3 here is CASSLSGTGSYEQYF. CDR3 sequence (DNA): TGTGCCAGCAGCTTGTCCGGGACAGGGTCGTACGAGCAGTACTTC. The complete variable domain, with remaining parts taken from reference TRBV7-9 and TRBJ2-7, reads DTGVSQNPRHKITKRGQNVTFRCDPISEHNRLYWYRQTLGQGPEFLTYFQNEAQLEKSRLLSDRFSAERPKGSFSTLEIQRTEQGDSAMYLCASSLSGTGSYEQYFGPGTRLTVT.

The chain couples TRBV5-8 to TRBJ1-1; 7 bases align to TRBD1. V was pared by 1 base and J by 2 bases, with 2 bases of the junction left unmatched. From germline, CDR1 is SGHTS and CDR2 YDEGEE. The CDR3 contains 14 residues. CDR3 sequence: CASSLRQGNTEAFF. DNA of the CDR3: TGTGCCAGCAGCTTGAGACAGGGAAACACTGAAGCTTTCTTT.

The chain combines TRBV7-2 with TRBJ1-5; possibly TRBD1 for D (5 bases). Per germline, CDR1 SGHTA and CDR2 FQGNSA. This CDR3 is built from 13 residues. Trimming removed 4 bases from V and 4 bases from J, with 8 bases in between. The chain's CDR3 is CASSSYRNQPQHF. CDR3 DNA sequence: TGTGCCAGCAGCTCATACAGGAATCAGCCCCAGCATTTT.

The V and J genes are TRBV7-9 and TRBJ2-7; 7 bases fit TRBD1. V lost 7 bases and J lost 3; bases outside the gene matches: 12. The germline gives CDR1 SEHNR, CDR2 FQNEAQ (reference sequence). There are 15 residues in the CDR3. The CDR3 region is CASTAKDRVGYEQYF. The CDR3 DNA reads as TGTGCCAGCACCGCCAAAGACAGGGTAGGCTACGAGCAGTACTTC.

V is TRBV3-1 (or the pseudogene TRBV3-2) and J is TRBJ2-5; the D gene is possibly TRBD2 (5 bases). The germline V gene encodes CDR1 LGHDT and CDR2 YNNKEL (reference sequence). The CDR3 runs 15 residues. Between the trimmed V and J ends, which lost 0 bases and 5 bases, there was a span of 13 bases. CDR3 sequence (DNA): TGTGCCAGCAGCCAAGACGTCGCTTCGGGGGAGACCCAGTACTTC. It is translated as CASSQDVASGETQYF.

This rearrangement joins TRBV28 to TRBJ2-4; 7 bases are a match to TRBD1. Germline CDR1 reads MDHEN; CDR2 reads SYDVKM. This CDR3 spans 15 amino acids. Losses at the gene ends were 5 bases for V and 0 bases for J; bases not matched to a gene: 4. CDR3 amino acids: CASSTQGLAKNIQYF. In DNA form, the CDR3 reads TGTGCCAGCAGTACACAGGGGCTAGCCAAAAACATTCAGTACTTC.

V gene TRBV6-5 combines with J gene TRBJ2-7; 10 nucleotides align to TRBD1. This CDR3 contains 15 residues. CDR1 is MNHEY, CDR2 SVGAGI, per germline. Germline trimming cut 6 bases from V and 2 bases from J; bases unmatched to any gene: 7. The DNA for the CDR3 is TGTGCCAGCAGCCTGGGACAGGGGTTAGCCTACGAGCAGTACTTC. This gives the protein CASSLGQGLAYEQYF.

The CDR3 loop is CASSPAGGPWYGYTF. DNA of the CDR3: TGCGCCAGCAGCCCTGCCGGGGGGCCTTGGTATGGCTACACCTTC. V is TRBV4-1 and J is TRBJ1-2, with a tentative D call TRBD1 (6 bases). Between the trimmed V and J ends, which lost 4 bases and 5 bases, there was a span of 17 bases. Looked up from germline, CDR1 is MGHRA and CDR2 is YSYEKL. CDR3 length equals 15 residues.

V gene TRBV6-5 combines with J gene TRBJ1-2; D not resolved. Germline lookup yields CDR1 MNHEY and CDR2 SVGAGI. The V gene lost 7 bases and the J gene lost 2 bases, with 14 bases spanning the gap. The CDR3 totals 14 residues. The CDR3 loop is CASTVTRRNYGYTF. The CDR3 bases are TGTGCCAGCACTGTAACAAGGAGAAACTATGGCTACACCTTC.

The chain couples TRBV12-3 or TRBV12-4 to TRBJ2-4, with 7 nucleotides matching TRBD2. The CDR3 extends over 13 amino acids. Germline trimming cut 4 bases from V and 8 bases from J; bases unmatched to any gene: 5. The DNA of the CDR3 is TGTGCCAGCAGTTCAGACCGGGGGGACATTCAGTACTTC. Translated: CASSSDRGDIQYF.

This chain joins TRBV9 and TRBJ2-4, with 8 bases lining up with TRBD1. The germline V gene has CDR1 SGDLS and CDR2 YYNGEE. This CDR3 comprises 13 residues. V gave up 3 bases and J gave up 6 bases; unmatched junction bases: 2. The CDR3 loop is CASSAGGRNIQYF. Written as DNA, the CDR3 is TGTGCCAGCAGCGCAGGGGGCCGAAACATTCAGTACTTC.

Points on this clone: This specimen includes other DNA sequences encoding the same CDR3. This chain links TRBV19 with TRBJ1-1, with D unresolved. V was trimmed by 1 base and J by 1 base, leaving 4 bases between them. This CDR3 has 13 amino acids. The germline V gene encodes CDR1 LNHDA and CDR2 SQIVND (reference sequence). The CDR3 DNA reads as TGTGCCAGTAGTATAGGGAGGAACACTGAAGCTTTCTTT. This gives the protein CASSIGRNTEAFF. Full variable domain (missing parts from reference TRBV19 and TRBJ1-1): DGGITQSPKYLFRKEGQNVTLSCEQNLNHDAMYWYRQDPGQGLRLIYYSQIVNDFQKGDIAEGYSVSREKKESFPLTVTSAQKNPTAFYLCASSIGRNTEAFFGQGTRLTVV.

The V and J genes are TRBV4-2 and TRBJ1-6; no definite D call. Trimming left V 3 bases short and J 9 bases short, with 6 bases between. The CDR3 length is 12 residues. The V gene's germline CDR1 is LGHNA and CDR2 YNFKEQ. CDR3 in amino acids: CASSQGGSPLHF. The CDR3 DNA is TGTGCCAGCAGCCAGGGAGGTTCACCCCTCCACTTT.

The chain is built from TRBV11-2 and TRBJ1-1; D gene ambiguous. Trimming took off 0 bases at V and 0 bases at J, with 8 bases between the two ends. The germline gives CDR1 SGHAT, CDR2 FQNNGV. The CDR3 is 15 residues long. The CDR3 region is CASSLDWALNTEAFF. CDR3 sequence (DNA): TGTGCCAGCAGCTTAGATTGGGCACTGAACACTGAAGCTTTCTTT.

This chain links TRBV19 with TRBJ2-3; 8 bases align to TRBD1. With V trimmed by 4 bases and J by 4 bases, 7 bases remained unmatched. This CDR3 comprises 15 residues. Germline V gene data show CDR1 as LNHDA and CDR2 as SQIVND (reference sequence). CDR3 protein: CASSRVRGRSDTQYF. CDR3 sequence (DNA): TGTGCCAGTAGTAGAGTCAGGGGGCGGTCAGATACGCAGTATTTT. Variable domain in full (rest from reference TRBV19 and TRBJ2-3): DGGITQSPKYLFRKEGQNVTLSCEQNLNHDAMYWYRQDPGQGLRLIYYSQIVNDFQKGDIAEGYSVSREKKESFPLTVTSAQKNPTAFYLCASSRVRGRSDTQYFGPGTRLTVL.

The chain employs TRBV6-5 and TRBJ1-5; 8 nucleotides agree with TRBD1. Germline CDR1 MNHEY, CDR2 SVGAGI. The CDR3 loop spans 14 amino acids. V trimming: 6 bases; J trimming: 2 bases; junction bases outside the gene matches: 3. CDR3 protein: CASSQGARNQPQHF. CDR3 DNA: TGTGCCAGCAGCCAGGGGGCGCGCAATCAGCCCCAGCATTTT.

CDR3 coding DNA: TGCAGCGTTGAAGAGACATCAGCTAACTATGGCTACACCTTC. This codes for CSVEETSANYGYTF. V and J are TRBV29-1 and TRBJ1-2; D unclear. CDR3 length: 14 residues. Trimming stripped 0 bases from V and 0 bases from J, with 8 bases between. The germline V gene encodes CDR1 SQVTM and CDR2 ANQGSEA.

The chain is built from TRBV5-4 and TRBJ1-2; D is possibly TRBD1 (5 bases). This CDR3 spans 17 amino acids. Germline CDR1 is SGHNT and CDR2 is YYREEE (reference sequence). Trimming shortened V by 2 bases and J by 3 bases, and 20 bases separated the two germline ends. The CDR3 loop reads CASSLGRKGPQYYGYTF. DNA of the CDR3: TGTGCCAGCAGCTTAGGTCGAAAGGGGCCTCAATACTATGGCTACACCTTC.

The DNA of the CDR3 is TGTGCCAGCAGCATGTGGGGGGAGGTTAATTCACCCCTCCACTTT. This codes for CASSMWGEVNSPLHF. The genes are TRBV21-1 and TRBJ1-6. TRBV21-1 constitutes a pseudogene. This CDR3 region has 15 residues.

The chain recombines TRBV2 with TRBJ1-1; D unclear. The germline gives CDR1 SNHLY, CDR2 FYNNEI. This CDR3 contains 11 residues. V lost 2 bases, J lost 6 bases, and 4 bases lay in between. The CDR3 DNA sequence: TGTGCCAGCAGTGAATGGCCTGAAGCTTTCTTT. It specifies CASSEWPEAFF. Combining the CDR3 with reference TRBV2 and TRBJ1-1 gives the whole variable domain EPEVTQTPSHQVTQMGQEVILRCVPISNHLYFYWYRQILGQKVEFLVSFYNNEISEKSEIFDDQFSVERPDGSNFTLKIRSTKLEDSAMYFCASSEWPEAFFGQGTRLTVV.